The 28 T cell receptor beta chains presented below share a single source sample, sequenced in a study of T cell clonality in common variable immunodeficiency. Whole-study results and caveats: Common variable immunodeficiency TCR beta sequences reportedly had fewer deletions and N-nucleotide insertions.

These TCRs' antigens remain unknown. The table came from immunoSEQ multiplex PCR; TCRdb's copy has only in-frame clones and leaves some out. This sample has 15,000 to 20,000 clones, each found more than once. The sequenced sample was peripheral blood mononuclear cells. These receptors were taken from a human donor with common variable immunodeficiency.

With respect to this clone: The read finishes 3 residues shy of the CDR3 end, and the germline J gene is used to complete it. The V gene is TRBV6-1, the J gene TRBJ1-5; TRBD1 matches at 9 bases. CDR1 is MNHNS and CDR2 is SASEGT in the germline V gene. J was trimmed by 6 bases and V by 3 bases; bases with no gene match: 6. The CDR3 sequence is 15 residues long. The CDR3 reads CASSEMTGGSQPQHF. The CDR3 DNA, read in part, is TGTGCCAGCAGTGAGATGACAGGGGGAAGTCAGCCC.

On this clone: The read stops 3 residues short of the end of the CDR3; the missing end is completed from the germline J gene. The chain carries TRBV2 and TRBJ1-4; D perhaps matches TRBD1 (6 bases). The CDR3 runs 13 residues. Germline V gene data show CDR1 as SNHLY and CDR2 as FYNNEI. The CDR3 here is CASSGNSGDSLFF. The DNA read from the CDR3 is TGTGCCAGCAGTGGCAATTCAGGGGATTCA.

The CDR3 reads CASSLGPGGRQPQHF. The part of the CDR3 DNA that was read is TGTGCCAGCAGTCTGGGGCCAGGGGGCCGACAGCCC. V is TRBV6-2 or TRBV6-3 and J is TRBJ1-5; 8 nucleotides line up with TRBD1. The read terminates 3 residues before the CDR3 end, so the remaining end is supplied by the germline J gene. The junction had 10 bases not matched to a gene; V was cut back by 5 bases and J by 7 bases. The V gene's germline CDR1 is MNHEY and CDR2 SVGEGT. The CDR3 is made up of 15 amino acids.

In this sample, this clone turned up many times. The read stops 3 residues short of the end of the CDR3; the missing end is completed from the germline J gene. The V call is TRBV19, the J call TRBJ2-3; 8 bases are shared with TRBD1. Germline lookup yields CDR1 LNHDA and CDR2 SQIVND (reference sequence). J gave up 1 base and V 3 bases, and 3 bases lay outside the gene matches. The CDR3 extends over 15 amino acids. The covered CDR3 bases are TGTGCCAGTAGTATCCAGACAGGGGGCACAGATACG. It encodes CASSIQTGGTDT. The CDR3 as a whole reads CASSIQTGGTDTQYF.

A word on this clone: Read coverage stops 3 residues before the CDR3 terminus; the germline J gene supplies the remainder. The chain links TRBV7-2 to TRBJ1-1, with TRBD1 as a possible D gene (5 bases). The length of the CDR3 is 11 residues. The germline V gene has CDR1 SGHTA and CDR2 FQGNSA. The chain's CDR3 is CASRKTEEAFF. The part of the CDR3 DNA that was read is TGTGCCAGCAGAAAGACAGAGGAA.

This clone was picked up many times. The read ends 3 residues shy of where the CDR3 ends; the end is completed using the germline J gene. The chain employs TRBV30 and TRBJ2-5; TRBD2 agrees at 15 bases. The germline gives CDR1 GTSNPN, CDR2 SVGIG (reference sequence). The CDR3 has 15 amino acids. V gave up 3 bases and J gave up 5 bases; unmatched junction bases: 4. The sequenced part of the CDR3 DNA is TGTGCCTGGAGAGGACTAGCGGGGGGGTTGGAGACC. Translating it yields CAWRGLAGGLET. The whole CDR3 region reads CAWRGLAGGLETQYF.

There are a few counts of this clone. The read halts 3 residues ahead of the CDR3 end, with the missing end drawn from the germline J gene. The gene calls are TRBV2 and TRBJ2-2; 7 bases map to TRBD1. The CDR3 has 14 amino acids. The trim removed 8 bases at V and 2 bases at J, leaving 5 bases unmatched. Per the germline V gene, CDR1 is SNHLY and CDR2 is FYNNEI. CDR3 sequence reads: CASLDRRNTGELFF. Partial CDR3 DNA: TGTGCCAGCCTGGACAGGAGAAACACCGGGGAG.

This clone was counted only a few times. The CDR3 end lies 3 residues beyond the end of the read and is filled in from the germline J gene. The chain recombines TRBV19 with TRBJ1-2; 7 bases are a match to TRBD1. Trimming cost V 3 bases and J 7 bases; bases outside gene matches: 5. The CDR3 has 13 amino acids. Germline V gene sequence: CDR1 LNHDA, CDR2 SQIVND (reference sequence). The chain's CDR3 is CASSILTGFGYTF. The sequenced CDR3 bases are TGTGCCAGTAGTATCCTGACAGGGTTTGGC.

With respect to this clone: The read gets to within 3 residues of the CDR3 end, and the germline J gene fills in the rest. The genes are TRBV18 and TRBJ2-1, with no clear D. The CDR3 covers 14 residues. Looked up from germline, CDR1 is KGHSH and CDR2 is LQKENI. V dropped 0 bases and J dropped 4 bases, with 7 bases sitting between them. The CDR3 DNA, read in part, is TGTGCCAGCTCACCACCTGGCCGTTACAATGAG. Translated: CASSPPGRYNE. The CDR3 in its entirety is CASSPPGRYNEQFF. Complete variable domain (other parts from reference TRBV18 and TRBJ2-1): NAGVMQNPRHLVRRRGQEARLRCSPMKGHSHVYWYRQLPEEGLKFMVYLQKENIIDESGMPKERFSAEFPKEGPSILRIQQVVRGDSAAYFCASSPPGRYNEQFFGPGTRLTVL.

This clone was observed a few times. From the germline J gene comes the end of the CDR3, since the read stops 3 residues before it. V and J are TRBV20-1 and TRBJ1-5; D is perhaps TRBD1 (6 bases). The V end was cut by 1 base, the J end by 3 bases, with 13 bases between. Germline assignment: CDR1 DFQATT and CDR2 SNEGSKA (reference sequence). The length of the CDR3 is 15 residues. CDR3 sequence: CSARGKQGANQPQHF. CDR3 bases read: TGCAGTGCTAGAGGGAAACAGGGCGCCAATCAGCCC.

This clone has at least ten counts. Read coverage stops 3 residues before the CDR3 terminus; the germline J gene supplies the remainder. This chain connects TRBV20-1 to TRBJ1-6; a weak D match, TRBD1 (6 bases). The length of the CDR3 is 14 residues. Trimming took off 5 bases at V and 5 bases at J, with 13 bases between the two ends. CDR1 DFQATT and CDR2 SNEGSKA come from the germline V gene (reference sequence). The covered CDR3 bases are TGCAGTGCTCTCCGGGACACCAATAATTCACCC. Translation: CSALRDTNNSP. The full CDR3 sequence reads CSALRDTNNSPLHF.

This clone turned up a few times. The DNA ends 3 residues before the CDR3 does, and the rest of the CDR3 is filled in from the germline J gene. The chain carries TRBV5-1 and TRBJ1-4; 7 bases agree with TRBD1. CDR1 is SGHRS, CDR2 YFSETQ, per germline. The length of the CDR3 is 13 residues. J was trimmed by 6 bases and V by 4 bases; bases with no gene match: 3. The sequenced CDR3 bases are TGCGCCAGCAGCCTTACAGGGGATGAAAAA. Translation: CASSLTGDEK. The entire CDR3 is CASSLTGDEKLFF.

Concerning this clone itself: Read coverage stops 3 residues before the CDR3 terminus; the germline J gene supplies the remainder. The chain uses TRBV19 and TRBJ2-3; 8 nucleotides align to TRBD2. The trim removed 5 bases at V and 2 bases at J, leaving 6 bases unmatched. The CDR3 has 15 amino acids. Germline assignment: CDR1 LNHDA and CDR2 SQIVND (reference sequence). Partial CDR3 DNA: TGTGCCAGTAGTCCCAGGACTAGCCCCACAGATACG. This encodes CASSPRTSPTDT. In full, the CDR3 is CASSPRTSPTDTQYF.

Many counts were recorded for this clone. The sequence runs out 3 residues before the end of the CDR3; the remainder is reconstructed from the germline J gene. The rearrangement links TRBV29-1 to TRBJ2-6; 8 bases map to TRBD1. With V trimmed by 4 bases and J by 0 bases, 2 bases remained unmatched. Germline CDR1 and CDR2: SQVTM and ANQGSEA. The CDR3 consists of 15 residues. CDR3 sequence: CSVVGQGSGANVLTF. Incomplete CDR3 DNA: TGCAGCGTTGTTGGACAGGGCTCTGGGGCCAACGTC.

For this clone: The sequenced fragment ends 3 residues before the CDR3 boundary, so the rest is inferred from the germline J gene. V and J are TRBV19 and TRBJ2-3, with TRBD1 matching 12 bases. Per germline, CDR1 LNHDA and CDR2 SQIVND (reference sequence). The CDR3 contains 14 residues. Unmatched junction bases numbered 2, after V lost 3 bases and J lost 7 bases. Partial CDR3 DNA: TGTGCCAGTAGTATGGGACAGGGGGCAAATACG. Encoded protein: CASSMGQGANT. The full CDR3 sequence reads CASSMGQGANTQYF.

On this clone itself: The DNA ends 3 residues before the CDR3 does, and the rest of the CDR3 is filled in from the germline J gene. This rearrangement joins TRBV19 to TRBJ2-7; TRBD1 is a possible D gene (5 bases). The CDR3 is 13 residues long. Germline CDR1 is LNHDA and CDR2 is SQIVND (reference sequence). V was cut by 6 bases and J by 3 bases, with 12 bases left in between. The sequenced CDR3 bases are TGTGCCAGTAGACCAAGGGGCCTCTACGAG. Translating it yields CASRPRGLYE. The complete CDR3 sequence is CASRPRGLYEQYF.

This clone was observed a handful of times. The part of the CDR3 DNA that was read is TGCAGTGCCTTTGGACAGGGGGCCGATACG. Amino acids: CSAFGQGADT. The whole CDR3 region reads CSAFGQGADTQYF. The chain carries TRBV20-1 and TRBJ2-3, with TRBD1 matching over 11 bases. The read halts 3 residues ahead of the CDR3 end, with the missing end drawn from the germline J gene. Germline lookup yields CDR1 DFQATT and CDR2 SNEGSKA (reference sequence). The V gene end was trimmed by 6 bases and the J gene end by 6 bases; junction bases not matched to a gene: 5. The CDR3 has 13 residues.

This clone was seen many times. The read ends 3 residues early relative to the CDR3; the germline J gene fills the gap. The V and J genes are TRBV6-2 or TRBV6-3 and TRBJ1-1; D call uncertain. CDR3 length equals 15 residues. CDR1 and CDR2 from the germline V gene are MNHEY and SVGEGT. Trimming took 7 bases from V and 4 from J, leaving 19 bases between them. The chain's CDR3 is CASILRRVKGTEAFF. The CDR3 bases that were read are TGTGCCAGCATCCTACGTCGGGTAAAAGGCACTGAA.

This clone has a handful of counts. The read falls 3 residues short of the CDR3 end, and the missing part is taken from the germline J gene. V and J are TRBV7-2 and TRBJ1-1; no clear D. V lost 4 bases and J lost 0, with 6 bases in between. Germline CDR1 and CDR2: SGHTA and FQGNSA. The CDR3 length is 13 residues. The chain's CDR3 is CASSSVLNTEAFF. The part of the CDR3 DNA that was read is TGTGCCAGCAGCTCAGTGTTGAACACTGAA.

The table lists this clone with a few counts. The CDR3 DNA, read in part, is TGTGCCAGCAGCTTAGTCGGGGGGCCCGGGGAG. Translated, it gives CASSLVGGPGE. The CDR3 in full is CASSLVGGPGELFF. The V call is TRBV7-8, the J call TRBJ2-2, with D perhaps matching TRBD2 (7 bases). The read comes to an end 3 residues before the CDR3 does, leaving the germline J gene to fill in the end. The CDR3 has 14 amino acids. Germline CDR1 is SGHVS and CDR2 is FQNEAQ. Trimming pared 1 base from V and 6 bases from J, leaving 9 bases between.

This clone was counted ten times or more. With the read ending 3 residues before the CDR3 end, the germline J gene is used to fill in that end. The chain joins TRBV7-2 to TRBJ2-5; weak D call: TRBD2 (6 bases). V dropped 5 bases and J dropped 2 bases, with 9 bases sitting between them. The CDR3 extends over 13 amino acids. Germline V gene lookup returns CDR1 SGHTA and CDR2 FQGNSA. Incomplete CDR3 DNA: TGTGCCAGCAGCCGAAGCGGGCAAGAGACC. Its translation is CASSRSGQET. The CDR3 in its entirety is CASSRSGQETQYF. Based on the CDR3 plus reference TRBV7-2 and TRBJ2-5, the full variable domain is GAGVSQSPSNKVTEKGKDVELRCDPISGHTALYWYRQSLGQGLEFLIYFQGNSAPDKSGLPSDRFSAERTGGSVSTLTIQRTQQEDSAVYLCASSRSGQETQYFGPGTRLLVL.

Partial CDR3 DNA: TGTGCCAGCAGCAGAACAGTCGTAGGAACCTACGAG. Protein: CASSRTVVGTYE. The entire CDR3 protein reads CASSRTVVGTYEQYF. The chain combines TRBV7-6 with TRBJ2-7; no firm D call. The read finishes 3 residues shy of the CDR3 end, and the germline J gene is used to complete it. Trimming pared 5 bases from V and 2 bases from J, leaving 16 bases between. This CDR3 comprises 15 residues. Per the germline V gene, CDR1 is SGHVS and CDR2 is FNYEAQ.

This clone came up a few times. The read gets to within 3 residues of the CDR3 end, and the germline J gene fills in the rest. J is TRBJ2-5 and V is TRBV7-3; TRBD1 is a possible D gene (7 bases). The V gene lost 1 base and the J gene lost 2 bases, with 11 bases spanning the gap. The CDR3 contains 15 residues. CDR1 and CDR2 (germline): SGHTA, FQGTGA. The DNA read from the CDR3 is TGTGCCAGCAGCTTAATCGCAGGGGGGCAAGAGACC. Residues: CASSLIAGGQET. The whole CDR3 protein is CASSLIAGGQETQYF. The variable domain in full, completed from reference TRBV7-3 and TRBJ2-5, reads GAGVSQTPSNKVTEKGKYVELRCDPISGHTALYWYRQSLGQGPEFLIYFQGTGAADDSGLPNDRFFAVRPEGSVSTLKIQRTERGDSAVYLCASSLIAGGQETQYFGPGTRLLVL.

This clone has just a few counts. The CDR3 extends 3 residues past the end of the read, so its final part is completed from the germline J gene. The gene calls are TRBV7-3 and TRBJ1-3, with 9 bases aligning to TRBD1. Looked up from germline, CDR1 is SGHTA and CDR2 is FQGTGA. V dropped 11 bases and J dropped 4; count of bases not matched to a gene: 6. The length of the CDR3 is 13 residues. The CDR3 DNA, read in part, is TGTGCCTGGGAGGACAGGGGAGGAAACACC. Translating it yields CAWEDRGGNT. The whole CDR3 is CAWEDRGGNTIYF. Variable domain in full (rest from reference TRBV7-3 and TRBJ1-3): GAGVSQTPSNKVTEKGKYVELRCDPISGHTALYWYRQSLGQGPEFLIYFQGTGAADDSGLPNDRFFAVRPEGSVSTLKIQRTERGDSAVYLCAWEDRGGNTIYFGEGSWLTVV.

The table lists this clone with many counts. This CDR3 reads CASSTGTGLREQFF. The DNA read from the CDR3 is TGTGCCAGCAGTACCGGGACAGGGCTTCGTGAG. The V gene is TRBV7-2, the J gene TRBJ2-1; the match to TRBD1 covers 9 bases. The read terminates 3 residues before the CDR3 end, so the remaining end is supplied by the germline J gene. This CDR3 comprises 14 residues. Germline V gene data show CDR1 as SGHTA and CDR2 as FQGNSA. Trimming cost V 6 bases and J 9 bases; bases outside gene matches: 9.

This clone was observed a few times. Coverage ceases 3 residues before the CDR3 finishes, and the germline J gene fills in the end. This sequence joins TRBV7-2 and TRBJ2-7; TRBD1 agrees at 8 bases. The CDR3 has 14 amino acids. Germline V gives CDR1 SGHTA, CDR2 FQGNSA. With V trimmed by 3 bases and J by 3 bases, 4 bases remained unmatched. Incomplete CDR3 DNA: TGTGCCAGCAGCTTTGGACAGGGAGGCTACGAG. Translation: CASSFGQGGYE. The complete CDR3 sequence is CASSFGQGGYEQYF.

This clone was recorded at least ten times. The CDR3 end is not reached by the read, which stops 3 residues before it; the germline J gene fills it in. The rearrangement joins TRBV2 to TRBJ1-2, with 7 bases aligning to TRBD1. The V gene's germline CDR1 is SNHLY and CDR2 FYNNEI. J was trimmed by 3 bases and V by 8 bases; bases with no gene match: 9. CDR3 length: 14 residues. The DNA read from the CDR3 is TGTGCCAGCGCGCCAGGCAGGGGGGACTATGGC. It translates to CASAPGRGDYG. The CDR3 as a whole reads CASAPGRGDYGYTF.

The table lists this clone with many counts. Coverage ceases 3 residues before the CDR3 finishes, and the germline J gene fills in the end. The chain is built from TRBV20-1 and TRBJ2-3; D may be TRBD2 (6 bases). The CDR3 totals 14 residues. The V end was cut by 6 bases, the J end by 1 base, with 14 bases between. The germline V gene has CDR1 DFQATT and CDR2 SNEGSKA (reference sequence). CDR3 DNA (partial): TGCAGTGCCCCTGTCGTAGCGGGCACAGATACG. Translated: CSAPVVAGTDT. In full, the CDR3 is CSAPVVAGTDTQYF.